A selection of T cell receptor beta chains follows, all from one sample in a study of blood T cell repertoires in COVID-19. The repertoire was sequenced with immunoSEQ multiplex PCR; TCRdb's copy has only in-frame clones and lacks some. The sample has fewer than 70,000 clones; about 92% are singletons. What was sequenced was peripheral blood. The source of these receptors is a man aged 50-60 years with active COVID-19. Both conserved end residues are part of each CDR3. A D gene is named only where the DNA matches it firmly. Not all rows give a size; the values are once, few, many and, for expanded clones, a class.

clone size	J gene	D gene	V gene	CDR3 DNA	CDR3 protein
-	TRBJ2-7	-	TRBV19	TGTGCCAGTAGTATAGATTACGGAGCACAATCGAGGGAGCAGTACTTC	CASSIDYGAQSREQYF
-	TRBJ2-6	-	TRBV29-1	TGCAGCGTCAAGGGGGCTGGGGCCAACGTCCTGACTTTC	CSVKGAGANVLTF
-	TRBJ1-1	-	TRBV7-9	TGTGCCAGCAATTGGGACATAGGTGAAGCTTTCTTT	CASNWDIGEAFF
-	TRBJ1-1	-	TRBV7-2	TGTGCCAGCAGCTCCGACAGGCTTTCAGGTTTCTTT	CASSSDRLSGFF
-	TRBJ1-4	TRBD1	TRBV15	TGTGCCACCAGCAGAGATCTCGGATCCACCGGGACAGGGCTCAATGAAAAACTGTTTTTT	CATSRDLGSTGTGLNEKLFF
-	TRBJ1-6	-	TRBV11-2	TGTGCCAGCAGCCTCACAGTTTCACCCCTCCACTTT	CASSLTVSPLHF
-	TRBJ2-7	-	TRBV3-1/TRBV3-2	TGTGCCAGCAGCCAAGAAGTACGCGGGAAAGGGACCCCCTACGAGCAGTACTTC	CASSQEVRGKGTPYEQYF
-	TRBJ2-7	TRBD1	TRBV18	TGTGCCAGCTCACTGGACAGGGGGCGAGTGGACGAGCAGTACTTC	CASSLDRGRVDEQYF
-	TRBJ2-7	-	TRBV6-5	TGTGCCAGCAGTCTTGACAGTCTCGGCTACGAGCAGTACTTC	CASSLDSLGYEQYF
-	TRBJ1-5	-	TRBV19	TGTGCCAGTAGTCGTGAAGGGAGGCAGCCCCAGCATTTT	CASSREGRQPQHF
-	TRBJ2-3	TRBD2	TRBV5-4	TGTGCCAGCAGCTCTCGACTAGCGGGGCACACAGATACGCAGTATTTT	CASSSRLAGHTDTQYF
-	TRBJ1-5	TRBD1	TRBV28	TGTGCCAGCAGTCTATACAGGGGGAGGAATCAGCCCCAGCATTTT	CASSLYRGRNQPQHF
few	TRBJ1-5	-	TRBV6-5	TGTGCCAGCAGTTGGAGCAGAAACAGCAATCAGCCCCAGCATTTT	CASSWSRNSNQPQHF
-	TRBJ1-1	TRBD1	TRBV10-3	TGTGCCATCAGCGACAGGGTATGGACTGAAGCTTTCTTT	CAISDRVWTEAFF
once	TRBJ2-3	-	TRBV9	TGTGCCAGCAGCGCCAGCCCCCCGGGCCGCGGGGATACGCAGTATTTT	CASSASPPGRGDTQYF
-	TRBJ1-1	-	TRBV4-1	TGCGCCAGCAGCCAAGATCCTAGGCTTGAAGCTTTCTTT	CASSQDPRLEAFF
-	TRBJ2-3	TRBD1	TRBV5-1	TGCGCCAGCAGTGACAGGGGAGCAACAGATACGCAGTATTTT	CASSDRGATDTQYF
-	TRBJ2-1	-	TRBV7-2	TGTGCCAGCAGCTTAGACAGGGCGATCATATTCTTC	CASSLDRAIIFF